This is a list of T cell receptor beta chains from one sample in a study of shared clonotypes between healthy human individuals. Data came from immunoSEQ multiplex PCR; TCRdb stores just in-frame clones and leaves some out. The data hold around 700,000 clones, with roughly 78% observed a single time. The sample comprised memory CD4+ T cells sorted from blood. Source of these receptors: a woman in her twenties or thirties in good health. The CDR3 runs from the conserved cysteine through the conserved F or W. A D gene is named only where the DNA matches it firmly. Size is omitted from some rows. Given values are once, few, many or a class for expanded clones.

abundance	v_gene	d_gene	j_gene	CDR3nt	CDR3aa
NA	TRBV4-1	TRBD2	TRBJ2-7	TGCGCCAGCAGCCGCGCCGAGGGACTAGCGGGCCCGAGCTCCTACGAGCAGTACTTC	CASSRAEGLAGPSSYEQYF
NA	TRBV7-2	NA	TRBJ1-5	TGTGCCAGCAGCTTATGGGCAGACAATCAGCCCCAGCATTTT	CASSLWADNQPQHF
NA	TRBV4-2	TRBD2	TRBJ2-1	TGTGCCAGCAGCCAAGATCTGGCGGGAGCTACAGATGAGCAGTTCTTC	CASSQDLAGATDEQFF
NA	TRBV10-2	NA	TRBJ2-7	TGCGCCAGCTGGAGCGGGTTAGCCTACGAGCAGTACTTC	CASWSGLAYEQYF
once	TRBV14	NA	TRBJ2-7	TGTGCCAGCAGCCAAGCCCTGGGGCCCTACGAGCAGTACTTC	CASSQALGPYEQYF
NA	TRBV9	TRBD2	TRBJ2-3	TGTGCCAGCAGCATGTCCGGGACTAGCGCCACAGATACGCAGTATTTT	CASSMSGTSATDTQYF
NA	TRBV25-1	NA	TRBJ2-1	TGTGCCAGCAAGGGGCTCTACAATGAGCAGTTCTTC	CASKGLYNEQFF
NA	TRBV9	NA	TRBJ1-5	TGTGCCAGCAGCGTAGGGGGCGTCAATCAGCCCCAGCATTTT	CASSVGGVNQPQHF
few	TRBV5-1	TRBD2	TRBJ2-7	TGCGCCAGCAGCTCAACGCAACTAGCGGGAGCGGCCCACGAGCAGTACTTC	CASSSTQLAGAAHEQYF
NA	TRBV28	TRBD1	TRBJ2-2	TGTGCCAGCAGTTTAGTGACAGGGGGAGCCGGGGAGCTGTTTTTT	CASSLVTGGAGELFF
once	TRBV19	NA	TRBJ1-1	TGTGCCAGTAATCAACCCGGGACTTCGGGGGCTGAAGCTTTCTTT	CASNQPGTSGAEAFF
NA	TRBV18	NA	TRBJ1-4	TGTGCCAGCTCACCCCGACTTGGTGACGAAAAACTGTTTTTT	CASSPRLGDEKLFF
few	TRBV2	TRBD1	TRBJ1-1	TGTGCCGGTAGGGACAGGGTAATGAACACTGAAGCTTTCTTT	CAGRDRVMNTEAFF
few	TRBV6-1	NA	TRBJ1-3	TGTGCCAGCAGTGAAAGGACAGCTGGAAACACCATATATTTT	CASSERTAGNTIYF
NA	TRBV5-1	NA	TRBJ2-2	TGCGCCAGCAGCTTGTCCCTCGCGGCGACCGGGGAGCTGTTTTTT	CASSLSLAATGELFF
NA	TRBV2	TRBD2	TRBJ2-5	TGTGCCAGCAGTGTACTAGCGGGAGGTTTGGGGACCCAGTACTTC	CASSVLAGGLGTQYF
NA	TRBV7-9	TRBD1	TRBJ1-2	TGTGCCAGCAGCTTAACCCCTGGACAGGATCTAGCTAACTATGGCTACACCTTC	CASSLTPGQDLANYGYTF
NA	TRBV16	NA	TRBJ1-1	TGTGCCAGCAGCCAATCAATCAGGACGGTGAACACTGAAGCTTTCTTT	CASSQSIRTVNTEAFF
NA	TRBV11-2	TRBD1	TRBJ1-2	TGTGCCAGCAGCCTGAGACAGGGCCTTGGCTACACCTTC	CASSLRQGLGYTF
few	TRBV28	NA	TRBJ1-5	TGTGCCAGCCGGGGCTCCAACAATCAGCCCCAGCATTTT	CASRGSNNQPQHF
NA	TRBV19	NA	TRBJ1-2	TGTGCCAGTAAAAGGACAGAGGCTAACTATGGCTACACCTTC	CASKRTEANYGYTF
NA	TRBV28	TRBD1	TRBJ2-7	TGTGCCAGCAGGCTCCCGGGACAGGGAGGCGAGCAGTACTTC	CASRLPGQGGEQYF
once	TRBV11-3	NA	TRBJ2-3	TGTGCCAGCAGCTTAGACCAAGATACGCAGTATTTT	CASSLDQDTQYF
NA	TRBV27	TRBD1	TRBJ2-7	TGTGCCAGCAGTCCCCTGACAGGGGGCTCCTACGAGCAGTACTTC	CASSPLTGGSYEQYF
NA	TRBV28	NA	TRBJ2-7	TGTGCCAGCAGCACCATAATAGCCTCCTACGAGCAGTACTTC	CASSTIIASYEQYF
NA	TRBV27	NA	TRBJ1-1	TGTGCCAGCAGATCGGTTGGCAGCGGGCACACTGAAGCTTTCTTT	CASRSVGSGHTEAFF
NA	TRBV7-2	NA	TRBJ2-7	TGTGCCAGCAGCTTAAGGCAGGATTACGAGCAGTACTTC	CASSLRQDYEQYF
NA	TRBV4-1	TRBD1	TRBJ1-5	TGCGCCAGCAGCCAATTGGGACAGACCAATCAGCCCCAGCATTTT	CASSQLGQTNQPQHF
NA	TRBV2	TRBD2	TRBJ2-7	TGTGCCAGCAGTAACGGACTAGCGGGAGGCAACGAGCAGTACTTC	CASSNGLAGGNEQYF
once	TRBV28	NA	TRBJ2-7	TGTGCCAGCAGGACAGCGGCCGGGCAGTACTTC	CASRTAAGQYF
NA	TRBV27	NA	TRBJ2-7	TGTGCCAGCAGTCACCGGACCGCCCCCTACGAGCAGTACTTC	CASSHRTAPYEQYF
NA	TRBV5-4	NA	TRBJ2-3	TGTGCCAGCAGCTTCTTTGGTGAGGTGACAGATACGCAGTATTTT	CASSFFGEVTDTQYF
NA	TRBV2	NA	TRBJ1-5	TGTGCCAGTCTCCGGGACACAGGCCAGCCCCAGCATTTT	CASLRDTGQPQHF
NA	TRBV30	NA	TRBJ2-1	TGTGCCTGGAGTGTTCAGGGGATCTCATGGAATGAGCAGTTCTTC	CAWSVQGISWNEQFF
NA	TRBV5-1	NA	TRBJ2-6	TGCGCCAGCAGCGTACAGGGAACTGGGGCCAACGTCCTGACTTTC	CASSVQGTGANVLTF
NA	TRBV29-1	NA	TRBJ1-1	TGCAGCGTTAGGGACCGACGGAACACTGAAGCTTTCTTT	CSVRDRRNTEAFF